These 18 T cell receptor beta chains were sequenced from one sample in a study of T cells in Graves' hyperthyroidism and ophthalmopathy. The investigators amplified TCR beta CDR3 regions from RNA transcripts. A first-round RT-PCR of the TCR CDR3 used the HTBI primer set. A single record per CDR3 protein comes from TCRdb applying MiXCR to the multiplex PCR reads. The sample yields over 450,000 distinct CDR3 sequences, approximately 15% seen once. Sequences were obtained from blood. These TCRs come from a woman aged 18-35 years with Graves' hyperthyroidism.

This clonotype appeared many times. The chain recombines TRBV24-1 with TRBJ1-1, with D tentatively TRBD1 (6 bases). Per the germline V gene, CDR1 is KGHDR and CDR2 is SFDVKD. The V gene lost 4 bases and the J gene lost 5 bases, with 13 bases spanning the gap. The CDR3 contains 14 residues. The CDR3 loop reads CATSDPDRSTEAFF. DNA for the CDR3: TGTGCCACCAGTGACCCCGACAGGTCTACTGAAGCTTTCTTT.

This clonotype was recorded at least ten times. This rearrangement joins TRBV3-1 to TRBJ1-5; D not resolved. Germline CDR1 and CDR2: LGHDT and YNNKEL (reference sequence). The germline V and J ends were trimmed by 1 base and 4 bases, with 14 bases remaining between them. This CDR3 has 16 amino acids. The CDR3 DNA follows: TGTGCCAGCAGCCAAGGAGAGGGAGGCCTGAATCAGCCCCAGCATTTT. Translating gives CASSQGEGGLNQPQHF.

This clonotype came up many times. The chain employs TRBV29-1 and TRBJ1-4; weak D call: TRBD1 (5 bases). CDR3 length: 14 amino acids. V dropped 1 base and J dropped 3 bases, with 9 bases sitting between them. The germline V gene encodes CDR1 SQVTM and CDR2 ANQGSEA. CDR3 residues: CSVEGGSANEKLFF. CDR3 nucleotides: TGCAGCGTTGAAGGGGGGTCGGCTAATGAAAAACTGTTTTTT.

This clonotype has a count of ten or more. The chain recombines TRBV18 with TRBJ2-3, with 9 bases that match TRBD1. Germline loops: CDR1 KGHSH, CDR2 LQKENI. J lost 3 bases, V lost 2 bases, and 6 bases had no gene match. This CDR3 is built from 16 residues. The CDR3 coding sequence is TGTGCCAGCTCACCAGCGCGGGACAGGGATACAGATACGCAGTATTTT. Protein product: CASSPARDRDTDTQYF.

V gene TRBV5-6 combines with J gene TRBJ2-3; D may be TRBD2 (6 bases). V lost 0 bases and J 7 bases, leaving 21 bases between the germline ends. Germline V gives CDR1 SGHDT, CDR2 YYEEEE. This CDR3 region has 17 residues. DNA of the CDR3: TGTGCCAGCAGCTTGGAGGCTAGCGAGGGGCAGTCTAATACGCAGTATTTT. Its protein product is CASSLEASEGQSNTQYF. Full variable domain (outside the CDR3, taken from reference TRBV5-6 and TRBJ2-3): DAGVTQSPTHLIKTRGQQVTLRCSPKSGHDTVSWYQQALGQGPQFIFQYYEEEERQRGNFPDRFSGHQFPNYSSELNVNALLLGDSALYLCASSLEASEGQSNTQYFGPGTRLTVL.

To note about this clonotype: Possible read error: a much larger clone is one base away. The chain joins TRBV24-1 to TRBJ1-4, with a weak D call TRBD1 (6 bases). The CDR3 covers 14 residues. CDR1 is KGHDR, CDR2 SFDVKD, per germline. DNA for the CDR3: TGTGCCGCCAGTGGGGGACATTCCTACGAAAAACTGTTTTTT. Translated, it gives CAASGGHSYEKLFF.

This clonotype appeared many times. This rearrangement joins TRBV12-5 to TRBJ1-4; maybe TRBD1 (6 bases). Per the germline V gene, CDR1 is LGHNT and CDR2 is FRNRAP. This CDR3 is 20 amino acids long. The V and J ends lost 2 bases and 0 bases respectively, with 22 bases between them. CDR3 DNA: TGTGCTAGTGGTTTGATAGTCAGGGGAAACGAAGGAGCAACTAATGAAAAACTGTTTTTT. Translated: CASGLIVRGNEGATNEKLFF.

Ten or more counts support this clonotype. The chain is built from TRBV7-9 and TRBJ1-1; possible D gene TRBD1, 6 bases. Looked up from germline, CDR1 is SEHNR and CDR2 is FQNEAQ (reference sequence). V was clipped by 5 bases and J by 4 bases, with 17 bases between them. The CDR3 contains 15 residues. CDR3 loop: CASSPWGGLGTEAFF. In DNA form, the CDR3 reads TGTGCCAGCAGCCCTTGGGGGGGGCTAGGCACTGAAGCTTTCTTT.

There are many counts of this clonotype. V usage is TRBV7-9 and J usage is TRBJ1-2; D remains ambiguous. The CDR3 covers 14 residues. Germline V gene data show CDR1 as SEHNR and CDR2 as FQNEAQ (reference sequence). The V end was cut by 4 bases, the J end by 4 bases, with 13 bases between. The CDR3 DNA reads as TGTGCCAGCAGCTCCACCCCAGCGCGCTATGGCTACACCTTC. Translated, it gives CASSSTPARYGYTF.

This clonotype occurred many times. This rearrangement joins TRBV3-1 to TRBJ1-4, with 7 bases aligning to TRBD1. Germline lookup yields CDR1 LGHDT and CDR2 YNNKEL (reference sequence). The CDR3 has 14 amino acids. Losses at the gene ends were 4 bases for V and 7 bases for J; bases not matched to a gene: 6. The CDR3 DNA sequence: TGTGCCAGCAGCCTGGGACAGATGATTGAAAAACTGTTTTTT. Protein sequence: CASSLGQMIEKLFF.

This clonotype was seen repeatedly, ten times or more. The CDR3 sequence is CASTDRTVYGYTF. CDR3 sequence (DNA): TGTGCCAGCACCGACCGGACGGTCTATGGCTACACCTTC. V and J are TRBV12-3 or TRBV12-4 and TRBJ1-2; D remains ambiguous. The CDR3 covers 13 residues. V was shortened by 7 bases and J by 4 bases, with 13 bases between the two germline ends.

This clonotype has more than one count but fewer than ten. The rearrangement links TRBV29-1 to TRBJ1-1, with D possibly being TRBD1 (5 bases). The V gene's germline CDR1 is SQVTM and CDR2 ANQGSEA. V was trimmed by 7 bases and J by 0 bases, leaving 12 bases between them. The length of the CDR3 is 13 residues. The CDR3 reads CSARQNMNTEAFF. The CDR3, as DNA: TGCAGCGCACGACAGAATATGAACACTGAAGCTTTCTTT.

Ten or more counts support this clonotype. This chain joins TRBV10-3 and TRBJ1-2, with 11 bases lining up with TRBD1. Germline CDR1 ENHRY, CDR2 SYGVKD. The CDR3 runs to 16 residues. V was clipped by 0 bases and J by 3 bases; unmatched bases: 3. In nucleotides, the CDR3 is TGTGCCATCAGTGAGTCTGGGACAGGGGGAGACTATGGCTACACCTTC. It yields the protein CAISESGTGGDYGYTF.

This clonotype was detected many times. This chain links TRBV7-3 with TRBJ2-1; 7 bases align to TRBD1. CDR1 and CDR2 (germline): SGHTA, FQGTGA. V shed 3 bases, J shed 2 bases, and the junction held 4 bases outside the gene matches. This CDR3 has 15 residues. The CDR3 protein is CASSLTGKAYNEQFF. The CDR3 DNA follows: TGTGCCAGCAGCTTGACAGGGAAGGCCTACAATGAGCAGTTCTTC.

There are many counts of this clonotype. The V gene is TRBV20-1, the J gene TRBJ2-3, with 8 bases aligning to TRBD2. The CDR3 consists of 15 residues. CDR1 is DFQATT and CDR2 is SNEGSKA in the germline V gene (reference sequence). Trimming took 6 bases from V and 5 from J; bases not matched to a gene: 13. The CDR3 region is CSAPRPSGSGDTQYF. The CDR3 region has the DNA TGCAGTGCCCCCAGACCCAGCGGGAGCGGAGATACGCAGTATTTT.

In its sample, this clonotype was seen many times. The chain recombines TRBV20-1 with TRBJ2-7, with 11 bases aligning to TRBD2. The germline V gene has CDR1 DFQATT and CDR2 SNEGSKA (reference sequence). The CDR3 covers 17 residues. V gave up 0 bases and J gave up 1 base; unmatched junction bases: 8. CDR3 loop: CSARDILAGVRSYEQYV. The CDR3 bases are TGCAGTGCTAGAGATATACTAGCGGGAGTTAGATCCTACGAGCAGTACGTC.

This rearrangement joins TRBV19 to TRBJ1-5, with a weak D call TRBD1 (5 bases). V was cut by 3 bases and J by 4 bases, with 16 bases left in between. Per germline, CDR1 LNHDA and CDR2 SQIVND (reference sequence). CDR3 length equals 16 residues. The CDR3 here is CASSIRFDSLNQPQHF. DNA for the CDR3: TGTGCCAGTAGTATCCGATTCGACAGTCTAAATCAGCCCCAGCATTTT.

This clonotype was observed at least ten times. V usage is TRBV12-3 or TRBV12-4 and J usage is TRBJ1-4; the match to TRBD1 covers 7 bases. V gave up 2 bases and J gave up 0 bases; unmatched junction bases: 9. This CDR3 contains 18 residues. The CDR3 DNA is TGTGCCAGCAGTTTAAGACAGGGATCATGGTCAACTAATGAAAAACTGTTTTTT. This translates into CASSLRQGSWSTNEKLFF.